These 20 T cell receptor beta chains originate from one sample sequenced in a study of T-cell memory formation after mild COVID-19 (dated by TCRdb to about 2021). Receptors were amplified or captured by 5' RACE. This sample was sequenced with an Illumina NovaSeq 6000. Using fastp trimming at Q25 and MiXCR clonotype assembly, TCRdb reanalyzed the public sequencing data and kept in-frame beta chains. Each entry is one CDR3 protein sequence, shown with its most common DNA and genes. In this sample the table shows approximately 300,000 distinct CDR3 sequences, roughly a fifth of which occur a single time. More than 20% of the sample goes to the ten largest clones. The sequenced sample consisted of PBMCs or a T cell subset sorted from them (not recorded which). The source of these receptors is a man aged 18 to 29 who had mild COVID-19 (a few samples of this study predate the infection). The sample titles of this study are shuffled in the database, so cell type and time point are left out; the donor was told from shared clones.

The chain has TRBV10-3 and TRBJ1-6, with D possibly matching TRBD1 (5 bases). With 4 bases removed from V and 7 bases from J, the gap between germline ends came to 8 bases. Germline-derived CDR1 and CDR2 are ENHRY and SYGVKD. The CDR3 is 13 amino acids. DNA of the CDR3: TGTGCCATCAGTGGGGACCTCAATTCACCCCTCCACTTT. Translated: CAISGDLNSPLHF.

This chain joins TRBV28 and TRBJ2-1; D unresolved. CDR1 and CDR2 from the germline V gene are MDHEN and SYDVKM. Trimming pared 4 bases from V and 8 bases from J, leaving 21 bases between. This CDR3 has 16 amino acids. The CDR3 is CASSSPPGSPIDEQFF. Written as DNA, the CDR3 is TGTGCCAGCAGTTCCCCCCCCGGTAGCCCCATCGATGAGCAGTTCTTC.

This clonotype has just one count. The chain is built from TRBV28 and TRBJ2-2; 8 nucleotides align to TRBD2. The CDR3 is made up of 14 amino acids. Trimming removed 7 bases from V and 6 bases from J; junction bases left unmatched: 7. The germline gives CDR1 MDHEN, CDR2 SYDVKM. CDR3 in DNA: TGTGCCAGCATTGAACGGGGGGGCCCCGGGGAGCTGTTTTTT. Translation gives CASIERGGPGELFF.

The V and J genes are TRBV10-3 and TRBJ1-2; 7 nucleotides agree with TRBD1. The germline CDR1 and CDR2 sequences are ENHRY and SYGVKD. V was clipped by 6 bases and J by 0 bases; unmatched bases: 4. There are 14 residues in the CDR3. CDR3 in amino acids: CAISPDRANYGYTF. The CDR3 bases are TGTGCCATCAGCCCAGACAGGGCTAACTATGGCTACACCTTC.

This clonotype was recorded a few times. The genes are TRBV12-3 or TRBV12-4 and TRBJ1-2; a weak D match, TRBD1 (5 bases). The V end lost 7 bases, the J end lost 4 bases, and 10 bases lay between the germline ends. This CDR3 comprises 12 residues. This chain's CDR3 is CASKGQRYGYTF. Here the CDR3 DNA reads TGTGCCAGCAAGGGGCAGCGCTATGGCTACACCTTC.

This clonotype occurred a few times. One end of the junction does not line up with germline, which may come from a read error. This sequence joins TRBV12-3 or TRBV12-4 and TRBJ2-7, with D perhaps TRBD2 (5 bases). This CDR3 region has 12 residues. The chain's CDR3 is CASSLIPGLHAF. In nucleotides, the CDR3 is TGTGCCAGCAGTTTAATCCCCGGACTCCATGCTTTC.

This clonotype was recorded many times. CDR3 in amino acids: CASSYSFGTEAFF. The CDR3 nucleotides are TGTGCCAGCAGTTACTCGTTCGGTACTGAAGCTTTCTTT. This chain uses TRBV6-2 or TRBV6-3 with TRBJ1-1; D gene uncertain. This CDR3 is 13 amino acids long. V was pared by 0 bases and J by 5 bases, with 7 bases between. Germline CDR1 reads MNHEY; CDR2 reads SVGEGT.

In its sample, this clonotype was seen many times. This chain links TRBV5-1 with TRBJ2-2, with D perhaps assigned TRBD1 or TRBD2 (5 bases each). Germline V gene sequence: CDR1 SGHRS, CDR2 YFSETQ. Trimming cost V 7 bases and J 2 bases, with 9 bases left between them. The CDR3 is 13 residues long. The CDR3, as DNA: TGCGCCAGCGGGGGAGATAACACCGGGGAGCTGTTTTTT. It translates to CASGGDNTGELFF.

This clonotype was seen more than once but under ten times. This sequence joins TRBV5-1 and TRBJ2-1, with unresolved D. Trimming shortened V by 4 bases and J by 0 bases, and 11 bases separated the two germline ends. This CDR3 contains 15 residues. Germline lookup yields CDR1 SGHRS and CDR2 YFSETQ. CDR3 sequence (DNA): TGCGCCAGCAGCGTGGACGGTAGCTCCTACAATGAGCAGTTCTTC. It codes for CASSVDGSSYNEQFF.

This clonotype was recorded a few times. V gene TRBV6-5 combines with J gene TRBJ1-1; the D gene is possibly TRBD1 (6 bases). The CDR3 spans 13 residues. Germline V lookup: CDR1 MNHEY, CDR2 SVGAGI. Trimming took off 5 bases at V and 11 bases at J, with 18 bases between the two ends. The CDR3 loop reads CASSGNLQGRAFF. The CDR3 coding sequence is TGTGCCAGCAGTGGAAACCTACAGGGACGGGCTTTCTTT.

This clonotype was counted a few times. The CDR3, as DNA: TGTGCCAGCAGTTTAGCGGAGGAGTTTGGAGACTATGGCTACACCTTC. Residues: CASSLAEEFGDYGYTF. V and J are TRBV12-3 or TRBV12-4 and TRBJ1-2; D unresolved. CDR3 size: 16 residues. Trimming took off 0 bases at V and 3 bases at J, with 14 bases between the two ends.

This clonotype was seen only a few times. The chain recombines TRBV6-2 or TRBV6-3 with TRBJ1-2, with 7 bases lining up with TRBD1. V trimming: 0 bases; J trimming: 6 bases; junction bases outside the gene matches: 4. Germline V gives CDR1 MNHEY, CDR2 SVGEGT. This CDR3 spans 14 amino acids. As DNA, the CDR3 is TGTGCCAGCAGTTACTCCACAGGGGTGCATGGCTACACCTTC. Protein product: CASSYSTGVHGYTF.

This clonotype appeared a few times. The chain has TRBV7-8 and TRBJ2-3, with D perhaps matching TRBD2 (6 bases). CDR1 is SGHVS and CDR2 is FQNEAQ in the germline V gene. The CDR3 extends over 19 amino acids. V shed 3 bases and J shed 6 bases, with 28 bases lying between them. CDR3 region: CASSFITGLRTRSGDTQYF. DNA of the CDR3: TGTGCCAGCAGCTTTATAACGGGTCTAAGGACGAGAAGCGGGGATACGCAGTATTTT.

On this clonotype: Compared with germline, one end of the junction differs, possibly owing to a read error. V and J are TRBV11-2 and TRBJ2-3, with 7 bases fitting TRBD2. This CDR3 contains 19 residues. CDR1 is SGHAT and CDR2 is FQNNGV in the germline V gene. The CDR3 spells CASTPNSGGRPTSTDTQYF. CDR3 nucleotides: TGTGCCAGCACCCCTAACTCGGGAGGACGGCCGACTAGCACCGATACGCAGTATTTT.

The rearrangement joins TRBV20-1 to TRBJ2-3; D unresolved. The CDR3 covers 10 residues. The germline V and J ends were trimmed by 3 bases and 8 bases, with 6 bases remaining between them. CDR1 and CDR2 (germline): DFQATT, SNEGSKA (reference sequence). The chain's CDR3 is CSASQATQYF. CDR3 coding DNA: TGCAGTGCTAGTCAGGCTACGCAGTATTTT.

The rearrangement uses TRBV11-2 and TRBJ1-5; D is uncertain. CDR1 SGHAT and CDR2 FQNNGV come from the germline V gene. Between the trimmed V and J ends, which lost 1 base and 2 bases, there was a span of 6 bases. The CDR3 is 14 residues long. DNA of the CDR3: TGTGCCAGCAGCTTAGTCTCTGGCAATCAGCCCCAGCATTTT. Protein product: CASSLVSGNQPQHF.

This clonotype was seen more than once but under ten times. The J gene is TRBJ2-2, the V gene TRBV7-2; 8 bases line up with TRBD1. The CDR3 is 15 amino acids. With V trimmed by 5 bases and J by 0 bases, 2 bases remained unmatched. The germline V gene has CDR1 SGHTA and CDR2 FQGNSA. This CDR3 reads CASSKQGANTGELFF. The CDR3 region has the DNA TGTGCCAGCAGCAAACAGGGGGCGAACACCGGGGAGCTGTTTTTT.

The V call is TRBV4-3, the J call TRBJ2-3, with D maybe TRBD1 (5 bases). The germline CDR1 and CDR2 sequences are LGHNA and YSLEER. V shed 0 bases and J shed 1 base, with 8 bases lying between them. The CDR3 loop spans 15 amino acids. CDR3 amino acids: CASSQEEQGTDTQYF. The DNA for the CDR3 is TGCGCCAGCAGCCAAGAAGAACAGGGCACAGATACGCAGTATTTT.

This clonotype was counted at least ten times. V gene TRBV4-2 combines with J gene TRBJ1-1; D is uncertain. The V and J ends lost 1 base and 4 bases respectively, with 10 bases between them. The CDR3 has 14 residues. CDR1 is LGHNA, CDR2 YNFKEQ, per germline. CDR3 loop: CASSQANQRTEAFF. The CDR3, as DNA: TGTGCCAGCAGCCAAGCCAATCAGCGCACTGAAGCTTTCTTT.

This clonotype turned up a few times. V and J are TRBV5-6 and TRBJ2-3; TRBD1 aligns across 9 bases. The germline gives CDR1 SGHDT, CDR2 YYEEEE. The CDR3 has 17 amino acids. V was pared by 4 bases and J by 4 bases, with 13 bases of the junction left unmatched. CDR3 sequence: CASSRRGTGTGADTQYF. The CDR3 nucleotides are TGTGCCAGCAGCCGGAGAGGGACAGGGACTGGCGCAGATACGCAGTATTTT.